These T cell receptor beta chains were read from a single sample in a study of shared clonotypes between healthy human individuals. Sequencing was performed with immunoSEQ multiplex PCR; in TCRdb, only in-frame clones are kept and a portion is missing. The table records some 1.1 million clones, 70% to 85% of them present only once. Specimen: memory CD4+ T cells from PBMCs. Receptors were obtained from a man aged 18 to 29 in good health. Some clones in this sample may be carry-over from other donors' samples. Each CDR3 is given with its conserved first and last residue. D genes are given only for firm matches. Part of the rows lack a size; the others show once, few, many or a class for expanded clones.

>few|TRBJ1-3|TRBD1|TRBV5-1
CASSLGDRSPSGNTIYF
TGCGCCAGCAGCTTGGGGGACAGGTCCCCCTCTGGAAACACCATATATTTT
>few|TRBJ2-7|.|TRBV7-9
CASSRTDQYEQYF
TGTGCCAGCAGCCGGACAGACCAGTACGAGCAGTACTTC
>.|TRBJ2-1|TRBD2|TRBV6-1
CASYNQASGTFF
TGTGCCAGCTACAATCAGGCTAGCGGGACCTTCTTC
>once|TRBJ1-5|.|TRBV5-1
CASSPGGIRNQPQHF
TGCGCCAGCAGCCCCGGGGGGATCAGGAATCAGCCCCAGCATTTT
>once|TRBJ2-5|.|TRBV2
CASSVPAGETQYF
TGTGCCAGCAGTGTCCCAGCCGGAGAGACCCAGTACTTC
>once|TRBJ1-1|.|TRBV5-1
CASSLEGLGYTEAFF
TGCGCCAGCTCGCTGGAGGGACTTGGGTACACTGAAGCTTTCTTT
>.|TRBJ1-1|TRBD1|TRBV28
CASSTRQGARSAEAFF
TGTGCCAGCAGTACACGACAGGGGGCGCGTAGCGCTGAAGCTTTCTTT
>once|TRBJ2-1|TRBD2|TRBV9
CASSVALAGAGEQFF
TGTGCCAGCAGCGTCGCACTAGCGGGAGCTGGTGAGCAGTTCTTC
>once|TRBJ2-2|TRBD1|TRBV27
CASRRDRGQGTGELFF
TGTGCCAGCAGGAGGGACAGGGGGCAGGGCACCGGGGAGCTGTTTTTT
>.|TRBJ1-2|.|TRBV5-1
CASSLAAGSGGYTF
TGCGCCAGCAGCTTGGCCGCAGGTTCGGGGGGCTACACCTTC
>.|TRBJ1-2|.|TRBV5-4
CASSLVTGPRGYTF
TGTGCCAGCAGCTTAGTAACGGGGCCGCGAGGCTACACCTTC
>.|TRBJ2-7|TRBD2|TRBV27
CASSLQSGRAHEQYF
TGTGCCAGCAGTCTACAAAGCGGGAGGGCCCACGAGCAGTACTTC
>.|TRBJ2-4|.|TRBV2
CASREGAFGIQYF
TGTGCCAGCAGGGAGGGGGCTTTTGGCATTCAGTACTTC
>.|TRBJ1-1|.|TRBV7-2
CASSSQGSTEAFF
TGTGCCAGCAGCTCACAAGGTAGCACTGAAGCTTTCTTT
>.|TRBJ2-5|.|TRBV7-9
CASSSYIDPPTQYF
TGTGCCAGCAGCTCCTACATCGACCCGCCCACCCAGTACTTC
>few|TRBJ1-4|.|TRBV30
CAWNSFNEKLFF
TGTGCCTGGAACAGCTTTAATGAAAAACTGTTTTTT
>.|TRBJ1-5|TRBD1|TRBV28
CASSLNRGSNQPQHF
TGTGCCAGCAGTCTTAACAGGGGGAGCAATCAGCCCCAGCATTTT
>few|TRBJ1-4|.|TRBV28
CASSEGNEKLFF
TGTGCCAGCAGTGAGGGAAATGAAAAACTGTTTTTT
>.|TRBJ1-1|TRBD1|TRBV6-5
CASKNARGPTEAFF
TGTGCCAGCAAAAATGCCAGGGGGCCCACTGAAGCTTTCTTT
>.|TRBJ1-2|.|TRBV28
CASSQGGYGYTF
TGTGCCAGCAGCCAGGGCGGCTATGGCTACACCTTC
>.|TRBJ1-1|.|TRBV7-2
CASSLGGSDRAFF
TGTGCCAGCAGCTTAGGTGGGTCAGACCGTGCTTTCTTT
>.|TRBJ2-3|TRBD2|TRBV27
CASSFLAGRDTQYF
TGTGCCAGCAGTTTCCTAGCGGGGAGAGATACGCAGTATTTT
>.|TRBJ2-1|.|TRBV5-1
CASSLGTLGEEQFF
TGCGCCAGCAGCTTGGGCACGCTGGGGGAAGAGCAGTTCTTC
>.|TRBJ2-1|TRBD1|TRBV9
CASSVSGTGYNEQFF
TGTGCCAGCAGCGTATCTGGGACAGGATACAATGAGCAGTTCTTC
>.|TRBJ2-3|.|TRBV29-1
CSVWADTQYF
TGCAGCGTGTGGGCAGATACGCAGTATTTT
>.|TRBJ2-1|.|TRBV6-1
CASSENSEYNEQFF
TGTGCCAGCAGTGAAAATAGCGAGTACAATGAGCAGTTCTTC
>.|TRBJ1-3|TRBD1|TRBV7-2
CASSWGAGGSGNTIYF
TGTGCCAGCTCCTGGGGGGCAGGGGGCTCTGGAAACACCATATATTTT
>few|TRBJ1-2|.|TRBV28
CASSRSRNYGYTF
TGTGCCAGCAGTCGATCAAGGAACTATGGCTACACCTTC
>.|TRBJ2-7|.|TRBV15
CATSRDSGIPYEQYF
TGTGCCACCAGCAGAGATTCCGGGATACCCTACGAGCAGTACTTC
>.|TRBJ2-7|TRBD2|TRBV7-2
CASSLTSGRDYEQYF
TGTGCCAGCAGCTTGACTAGCGGGAGGGACTACGAGCAGTACTTC
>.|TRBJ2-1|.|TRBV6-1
CASSLETSYNEQFF
TGTGCCAGCAGTCTAGAGACCTCCTACAATGAGCAGTTCTTC
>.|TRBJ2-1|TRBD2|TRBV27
CASSPLAGAHPFF
TGTGCCAGCAGTCCACTAGCGGGAGCTCATCCGTTCTTC
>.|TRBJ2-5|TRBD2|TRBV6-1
CASSVVTSGSPYQETQYF
TGTGCCAGCAGTGTTGTAACTAGCGGGAGTCCGTACCAAGAGACCCAGTACTTC
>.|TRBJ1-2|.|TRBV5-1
CASSRTTSNYGYTF
TGCGCCAGCAGCCGGACTACAAGTAACTATGGCTACACCTTC
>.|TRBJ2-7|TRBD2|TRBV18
CASSLSGLAGEEQYF
TGTGCCAGCTCACTCTCGGGACTAGCGGGAGAAGAGCAGTACTTC
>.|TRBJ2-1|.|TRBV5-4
CASSPGGSDNEQFF
TGTGCCAGCAGCCCCGGGGGATCGGATAATGAGCAGTTCTTC
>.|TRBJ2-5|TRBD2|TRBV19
CASSSLTSGQETQYF
TGTGCCAGTAGTAGCCTGACTAGCGGCCAAGAGACCCAGTACTTC
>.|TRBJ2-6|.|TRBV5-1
CASSLASFSGANVLTF
TGCGCCAGCAGCTTAGCCTCCTTCTCTGGGGCCAACGTCCTGACTTTC
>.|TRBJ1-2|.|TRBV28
CASSPTGYGYTF
TGTGCCAGCAGTCCTACAGGGTATGGCTACACCTTC
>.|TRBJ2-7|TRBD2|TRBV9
CASSVQGLAGDEQYF
TGTGCCAGCAGCGTACAGGGACTAGCGGGAGACGAGCAGTACTTC
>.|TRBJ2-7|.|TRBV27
CASSLLGQLSYEQYF
TGTGCCAGCAGTCTACTTGGGCAGCTCAGCTACGAGCAGTACTTC
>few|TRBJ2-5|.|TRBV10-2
CASSVLGRQETQYF
TGCGCCAGCAGTGTCCTAGGGAGACAAGAGACCCAGTACTTC
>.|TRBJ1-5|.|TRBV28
CASSSPREPQHF
TGTGCCAGCAGTTCCCCTAGGGAGCCCCAGCATTTT
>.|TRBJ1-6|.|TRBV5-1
CASSLFGEKNSPLHF
TGCGCCAGCAGCTTGTTCGGGGAAAAGAATTCACCCCTCCACTTT
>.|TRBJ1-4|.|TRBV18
CASSPGAPHNEKLFF
TGTGCCAGCTCGCCAGGGGCACCACATAATGAAAAACTGTTTTTT
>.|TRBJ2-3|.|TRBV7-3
CASSLNSPPDTQYF
TGTGCCAGCAGCTTAAACTCCCCCCCAGATACGCAGTATTTT
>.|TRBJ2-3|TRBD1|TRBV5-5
CASSLDGTGTDTQYF
TGTGCCAGCAGCTTGGACGGGACAGGCACAGATACGCAGTATTTT
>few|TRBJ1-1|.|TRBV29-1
CSVVGDIGGTEAFF
TGCAGCGTTGTAGGGGATATAGGAGGAACTGAAGCTTTCTTT
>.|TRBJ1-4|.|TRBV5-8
CASSFVGGATNEKLFF
TGTGCCAGCAGCTTCGTAGGAGGCGCAACTAATGAAAAACTGTTTTTT
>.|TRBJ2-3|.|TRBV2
CASSVALTDTQYF
TGTGCCAGCAGTGTCGCCCTTACAGATACGCAGTATTTT
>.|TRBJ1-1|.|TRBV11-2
CASSPPGNTEAFF
TGTGCCAGCAGCCCCCCGGGGAACACTGAAGCTTTCTTT
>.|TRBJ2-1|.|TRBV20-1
CSARGVHEQFF
TGCAGTGCTAGAGGGGTACATGAGCAGTTCTTC
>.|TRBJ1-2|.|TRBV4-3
CASSRLGYGYTF
TGCGCCAGCAGCCGGCTTGGCTATGGCTACACCTTC
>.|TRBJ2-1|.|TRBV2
CASSEAGTAYNEQFF
TGTGCCAGCAGTGAAGCGGGCACAGCATACAATGAGCAGTTCTTC
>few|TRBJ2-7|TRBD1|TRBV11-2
CASTHAWGQGAYEQYF
TGTGCCAGCACCCACGCGTGGGGACAGGGGGCCTACGAGCAGTACTTC
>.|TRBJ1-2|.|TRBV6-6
CASSYSNPGEGYGYTF
TGTGCCAGCAGTTACTCGAATCCTGGGGAGGGCTATGGCTACACCTTC
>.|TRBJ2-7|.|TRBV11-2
CASSKGTNSYEQYF
TGTGCCAGCAGCAAAGGAACAAACTCCTACGAGCAGTACTTC
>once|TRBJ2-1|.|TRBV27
CASSLSMAGPGEQFF
TGTGCCAGCAGTTTATCGATGGCCGGCCCGGGTGAGCAGTTCTTC
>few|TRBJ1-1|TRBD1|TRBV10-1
CASTQGTEQGTEAFF
TGCGCCAGCACTCAGGGGACTGAACAGGGGACTGAAGCTTTCTTT